Detailed here is one T cell receptor (beta chain). The sample holds many counts of this clonotype. The antigen it recognizes is unknown. Per-nucleotide qualities are absent, and no much larger clonotype sits a single base away. The data belong to a study of T cells after yellow fever vaccination (dated by TCRdb to about 2019). Background for the entire study: Libraries from fractions with low cell numbers were prepared with the SMART-Seq v4 Ultra Low Input RNA kit. To track T-cell clones before and after primary and booster YFV17D yellow fever vaccination, bulk TCR alpha and beta repertoires were sequenced longitudinally. Two healthy male donors, one aged 18 to 30 and one aged 30 to 39 years, made up the cohort. Bulk PBMC replicates and cell subsets were isolated from blood drawn at multiple timepoints before and after both primary and secondary immunization.

CDR1 and CDR2 are drawn from the germline V gene: SGHTA, FQGNSA. The V and J ends are trimmed by 0 bases and 4 bases, leaving 10 bases between them. Counted from cysteine to phenylalanine, this CDR3 has 14 amino acids. Left in the record is the CDR3 DNA by itself, 42 bases read in frame from the first base. Reading the label with the study, this specimen's treatment or condition is: live attenuated yellow fever vaccine strain. At each blood-draw timepoint, two biological replicates of bulk PBMCs were collected. PBMCs were isolated from peripheral blood using a standard Ficoll-Paque protocol. RNA was extracted with TriZol from bulk PBMCs, CD4 and CD8 fractions, and dextramer-positive and dextramer-negative fractions. TCR cDNA was synthesized by 5'RACE template switching, which introduced a universal primer site and unique molecular identifiers. Priming of cDNA synthesis was performed from both the TCR alpha and TCR beta constant segments. Libraries were amplified in two PCR steps, with sample barcodes and sequencing adapters added in the second step. Sequencing of the libraries was done on either Illumina HiSeq 2500 (2x100 bp) or NovaSeq (2x150 bp). In the paper's pipeline: Reads were demultiplexed and collapsed into UMI consensus sequences with MIGEC, and V(D)J alignment was performed with MiXCR. Using edgeR on replicate PBMC samples, clonotypes were called vaccine-responding if FDR was below 0.01 and the log2 fold change was above 5 up to day 15. Each bulk clonotype received a CD4 or CD8 identity based on whether the sequenced CD4 or CD8 repertoire contained that clonotype at higher abundance. The public sequencing data were trimmed at Q25 with fastp and processed into clonotypes with MiXCR by TCRdb, which kept only in-frame beta chains. CDR3 protein duplicates are merged, each entry listing the most common genes and DNA. These V and J calls derive from TCRdb rather than the authors' analysis. The sample data list some 560,000 distinct CDR3 sequences, and roughly 19% of these were observed just once. Around an eighth of the sample comes from the top ten.

Results the study describes overall, beyond this receptor: After the booster, most clones that had expanded after primary vaccination were detected again (around 97% of CD4 and roughly 86% of CD8), suggesting broad maintenance of memory. Compared with the primary T-cell response, the secondary T-cell response was faster but weaker, reaching its peak on day 5 rather than on day 15. A small share of clonotypes was detected in both CD4 and CD8 compartments, with the overlap likely arising from convergent recombination. Because only a couple of donors were included in the study, the extent to which the findings can be generalized is limited. Computational filtering was required because FACS-sorted repertoires could contain abundant contaminating clonotypes from the bulk population.

Rearrangement joined TRBV7-2 to TRBJ2-7; D gene: possibly TRBD2, on 7 matching bases. The sample here was PBMCs, taken 15 days after the yellow fever booster vaccination. The receptor's source is a man in his thirties or forties who received the YFV17D yellow fever vaccine. The bases are TGTGCCAGCAGCTTAGCGGGAGGGGGATACGAGCAGTACTTC. This is translated as CASSLAGGGYEQYF.